These 28 T cell receptor beta chains originate from one sample sequenced in a study of shared clonotypes between healthy human individuals. Data came from immunoSEQ multiplex PCR; TCRdb stores just in-frame clones and leaves some out. The sample consists of 2 million to 2.5 million clones, around 96% of them appearing once. Only CD45RO-negative cells positively selected for CCR7 counted as naive CD8 cells, so terminally differentiated effector memory CD45RA+ cells were excluded. Sequences were obtained from naive CD8+ T cells sorted from blood. The receptors come from a man aged 18 to 35 in good health.

This chain uses TRBV13 with TRBJ2-1; D possibly uses TRBD1 or TRBD2 (5 bases each). The CDR3 runs 16 residues. The V gene's germline CDR1 is PRHDT and CDR2 FYEKMQ (reference sequence). Trimming stripped 6 bases from V and 6 bases from J, with 21 bases between. DNA of the CDR3: TGTGCCAGCAGTTCGGATCGGGACCAGACTTCCAATGAGCAGTTCTTC. It yields the protein CASSSDRDQTSNEQFF.

A single count supports this clone. V gene TRBV10-2 combines with J gene TRBJ1-5; TRBD1 matches at 7 bases. The germline CDR1 and CDR2 sequences are WSHSY and SAAADI. The CDR3 is 14 residues long. V dropped 5 bases and J dropped 2; count of bases not matched to a gene: 3. CDR3 DNA sequence: TGCGCCAGCAGTTGGGACAGCGGCAATCAGCCCCAGCATTTT. Translation: CASSWDSGNQPQHF.

Regarding this clone: The identical CDR3 is also encoded by other nucleotide sequences in the sample. V is TRBV7-9 and J is TRBJ2-1, with a possible D match to TRBD2 (6 bases). The ends were cut back, 2 bases at V and 1 base at J, with 9 bases in the middle. Per germline, CDR1 SEHNR and CDR2 FQNEAQ (reference sequence). The CDR3 has 15 residues. The CDR3 nucleotides are TGTGCCAGCAGCTTATTTAGCGGATCCTACAATGAGCAGTTCTTC. Encoded protein: CASSLFSGSYNEQFF.

V and J are TRBV28 and TRBJ1-1, with D unresolved. From germline, CDR1 is MDHEN and CDR2 SYDVKM. Trimming cost V 3 bases and J 0 bases, with 14 bases left between them. CDR3 length: 16 amino acids. CDR3 region: CASSLQAEGMNTEAFF. CDR3 nucleotide sequence: TGTGCCAGCAGTTTGCAGGCAGAGGGAATGAACACTGAAGCTTTCTTT.

This clone showed up just once. The chain carries TRBV15 and TRBJ2-2; the D gene is possibly TRBD2 (5 bases). This CDR3 is 14 amino acids long. Germline loops: CDR1 LNHNV, CDR2 YYDKDF (reference sequence). Trimming left V 5 bases short and J 3 bases short, with 10 bases between. The CDR3 spells CATSSRADTGELFF. DNA of the CDR3: TGTGCCACCAGCTCGCGGGCAGACACCGGGGAGCTGTTTTTT.

The chain uses TRBV7-8 and TRBJ1-6; perhaps TRBD1 as D (5 bases). Germline-derived CDR1 and CDR2 are SGHVS and FQNEAQ. The CDR3 extends over 18 amino acids. The germline V and J ends were trimmed by 1 base and 2 bases, with 15 bases remaining between them. This chain's CDR3 is CASSLEVGGDAYNSPLHF. The CDR3 region has the DNA TGTGCCAGCAGCTTAGAAGTCGGGGGAGATGCCTATAATTCACCCCTCCACTTT.

As regards this clone: Other DNA sequences in this sample translate to the same CDR3. The chain joins TRBV14 to TRBJ2-7; D is unclear. Germline CDR1 SGHDN, CDR2 FVKESK. V was clipped by 4 bases and J by 5 bases, with 9 bases between them. The length of the CDR3 is 12 residues. In nucleotides, the CDR3 is TGTGCCAGCAGCCCGACCGGGCACGAGCAGTACTTC. This translates into CASSPTGHEQYF.

On this clone itself: The sample carries other DNA sequences with the same CDR3. The chain links TRBV9 to TRBJ1-1, with D possibly matching TRBD1 (5 bases). Trimming left V 0 bases short and J 3 bases short, with 9 bases between. The CDR3 is 14 amino acids. The germline V gene encodes CDR1 SGDLS and CDR2 YYNGEE. The CDR3 coding sequence is TGTGCCAGCAGCGTAGGGGGCGCGGACACTGAAGCTTTCTTT. Its translation: CASSVGGADTEAFF.

This chain connects TRBV5-4 to TRBJ2-3, with D perhaps given as TRBD1 or TRBD2 (5 bases each). Germline V gene lookup returns CDR1 SGHNT and CDR2 YYREEE (reference sequence). This CDR3 is 17 amino acids long. The V end lost 3 bases, the J end lost 2 bases, and 19 bases lay between the germline ends. CDR3 protein: CASSSQVGAGTTDTQYF. CDR3 DNA sequence: TGTGCCAGCAGCTCCCAGGTCGGGGCAGGGACCACAGATACGCAGTATTTT.

This clone was recorded once. The chain carries TRBV27 and TRBJ2-7; 8 nucleotides agree with TRBD2. Germline-derived CDR1 and CDR2 are MNHEY and SMNVEV (reference sequence). The V and J ends lost 0 bases and 3 bases, in that order; junction bases with no gene match: 4. The CDR3 has 15 amino acids. The CDR3 DNA reads TGTGCCAGCAGTTTATCAGGGACTAGGCTCTACGAGCAGTACTTC. Its protein product is CASSLSGTRLYEQYF.

J is TRBJ1-2 and V is TRBV27; D is undetermined. V gave up 6 bases and J gave up 5 bases, with 19 bases separating them. In germline, CDR1 is MNHEY, CDR2 SMNVEV (reference sequence). CDR3 length: 15 amino acids. This CDR3 reads CASSFIPLQSYGYTF. The CDR3 DNA reads TGTGCCAGCAGCTTCATCCCCCTCCAATCGTATGGCTACACCTTC.

Concerning this clone itself: Other DNA sequences in the same sample also yield this CDR3. This chain uses TRBV4-1 with TRBJ2-5; possibly TRBD1 for D (6 bases). The CDR3 length is 14 residues. Trimming took 1 base from V and 2 from J, leaving 8 bases between them. From germline, CDR1 is MGHRA and CDR2 YSYEKL. The DNA for the CDR3 is TGCGCCAGCAGCCAAGCCAGGGGACAAGAGACCCAGTACTTC. Amino acid sequence: CASSQARGQETQYF.

As concerns this clone: The junction departs from the called germline gene at one end, perhaps through a read error. This chain joins TRBV6-1 and TRBJ2-7, with 7 bases fitting TRBD2. This CDR3 has 15 amino acids. The germline V gene has CDR1 MNHNS and CDR2 SASEGT. CDR3 bases: TGTGCCAGCAGGGAAGCTAGCGGTCCCTCCTACGAGCAGTACTTC. Translation: CASREASGPSYEQYF.

This chain connects TRBV19 to TRBJ1-2; 8 bases match TRBD1. From germline, CDR1 is LNHDA and CDR2 SQIVND (reference sequence). The CDR3 has 19 residues. Trimming took 5 bases from V and 0 from J; bases not matched to a gene: 17. The CDR3 region is CASSAGKGTGYEANYGYTF. CDR3 sequence (DNA): TGTGCCAGTAGTGCCGGGAAGGGGACAGGTTATGAAGCTAACTATGGCTACACCTTC.

Remarks on this clone: Other DNA sequences of this sample code for an identical CDR3. The chain recombines TRBV9 with TRBJ1-1; TRBD1 aligns across 8 bases. The ends lost 3 bases at V and 5 bases at J; junction bases unmatched: 3. Germline CDR1 reads SGDLS; CDR2 reads YYNGEE. The CDR3 sequence is 13 residues long. The CDR3 protein is CASSAGGGTEAFF. The CDR3 coding sequence is TGTGCCAGCAGCGCAGGGGGCGGTACTGAAGCTTTCTTT.

For this clone: Other DNA sequences within the sample encode an identical CDR3. This chain links TRBV7-9 with TRBJ2-7; D is uncertain. The CDR3 length is 12 residues. Germline assignment: CDR1 SEHNR and CDR2 FQNEAQ (reference sequence). Trimming pared 5 bases from V and 3 bases from J, leaving 8 bases between. The CDR3, as DNA: TGTGCCAGCAGCCCTAACAGCTACGAGCAGTACTTC. This sequence encodes CASSPNSYEQYF. The full variable domain, its missing parts supplied by reference TRBV7-9 and TRBJ2-7, is DTGVSQNPRHKITKRGQNVTFRCDPISEHNRLYWYRQTLGQGPEFLTYFQNEAQLEKSRLLSDRFSAERPKGSFSTLEIQRTEQGDSAMYLCASSPNSYEQYFGPGTRLTVT.

This chain links TRBV7-9 with TRBJ2-5; D might be TRBD1 (5 bases). This CDR3 is 15 amino acids long. V was pared by 5 bases and J by 5 bases, with 18 bases between. Per the germline V gene, CDR1 is SEHNR and CDR2 is FQNEAQ (reference sequence). Here the CDR3 reads CASSLGVQAGETQYF. The CDR3 bases are TGTGCCAGCAGCCTAGGCGTACAGGCCGGGGAGACCCAGTACTTC. Full variable domain (remainder filled in from reference TRBV7-9 and TRBJ2-5): DTGVSQNPRHKITKRGQNVTFRCDPISEHNRLYWYRQTLGQGPEFLTYFQNEAQLEKSRLLSDRFSAERPKGSFSTLEIQRTEQGDSAMYLCASSLGVQAGETQYFGPGTRLLVL.

Comment on this clone: In the same sample, other DNA sequences code for this CDR3. The chain has TRBV7-9 and TRBJ2-5; 7 bases are a match to TRBD1. CDR1 and CDR2 from the germline V gene are SEHNR and FQNEAQ (reference sequence). CDR3 length equals 14 residues. Trimming cost V 5 bases and J 2 bases; bases outside gene matches: 5. The CDR3 nucleotides are TGTGCCAGCAGCCATCCGGGACAGCAAGAGACCCAGTACTTC. Encoded protein: CASSHPGQQETQYF. The whole variable domain, filled in from reference TRBV7-9 and TRBJ2-5, reads DTGVSQNPRHKITKRGQNVTFRCDPISEHNRLYWYRQTLGQGPEFLTYFQNEAQLEKSRLLSDRFSAERPKGSFSTLEIQRTEQGDSAMYLCASSHPGQQETQYFGPGTRLLVL.

The chain employs TRBV27 and TRBJ2-7, with TRBD1 matching 10 bases. Germline-derived CDR1 and CDR2 are MNHEY and SMNVEV (reference sequence). The V gene end was trimmed by 2 bases and the J gene end by 2 bases; junction bases not matched to a gene: 9. The CDR3 runs 17 residues. CDR3 region: CASSLNGRDRGTYEQYF. In DNA form, the CDR3 reads TGTGCCAGCAGTTTAAATGGTCGGGACAGGGGAACCTACGAGCAGTACTTC.

Concerning this clone itself: The sample holds other DNA sequences that translate to the same CDR3. This sequence joins TRBV19 and TRBJ1-5, with TRBD1 matching over 7 bases. V trimming: 1 base; J trimming: 5 bases; junction bases outside the gene matches: 2. Germline CDR1 is LNHDA and CDR2 is SQIVND (reference sequence). The CDR3 has 14 amino acids. For the CDR3, the DNA is TGTGCCAGTAGTATAGGCAGGGGGGATCAGCCCCAGCATTTT. Its protein product is CASSIGRGDQPQHF.

The chain recombines TRBV10-3 with TRBJ2-2, with D possibly matching TRBD2 (5 bases). CDR1 is ENHRY, CDR2 SYGVKD, per germline. The germline V and J ends were trimmed by 8 bases and 6 bases, with 13 bases remaining between them. The CDR3 contains 13 residues. The CDR3 nucleotides are TGTGCCATCTCAATCTCGGGGTCCGGGGAGCTGTTTTTT. This codes for CAISISGSGELFF.

The chain has TRBV4-1 and TRBJ2-5; the match to TRBD1 covers 12 bases. V lost 4 bases to trimming and J lost 4 bases; unmatched junction nucleotides: 7. Germline V gene sequence: CDR1 MGHRA, CDR2 YSYEKL. There are 16 residues in the CDR3. Here the CDR3 reads CASSPAGTGGGETQYF. CDR3 nucleotides: TGCGCCAGCAGCCCAGCCGGGACAGGGGGCGGAGAGACCCAGTACTTC.

V is TRBV27 and J is TRBJ1-4; possibly TRBD1 for D (5 bases). Germline loops: CDR1 MNHEY, CDR2 SMNVEV (reference sequence). This CDR3 has 16 amino acids. V was clipped by 2 bases and J by 7 bases, with 17 bases between them. This CDR3 is CASSLMLPPGGEKLFF. Here the CDR3 DNA reads TGTGCCAGCAGTTTAATGTTGCCTCCCGGGGGTGAAAAACTGTTTTTT.

V usage is TRBV11-2 and J usage is TRBJ1-4; TRBD1 is a possible D gene (6 bases). Trimming cost V 0 bases and J 6 bases, with 20 bases left between them. This CDR3 is 18 amino acids long. Germline lookup yields CDR1 SGHAT and CDR2 FQNNGV. The CDR3 loop reads CASSLDLRTAIFDEKLFF. The CDR3 region has the DNA TGTGCCAGCAGCTTAGATCTCAGGACAGCCATATTCGATGAAAAACTGTTTTTT.

The rearrangement joins TRBV28 to TRBJ2-1, with 8 bases identical to TRBD2. In germline, CDR1 is MDHEN, CDR2 SYDVKM. The CDR3 runs to 15 residues. V was clipped by 6 bases and J by 0 bases; unmatched bases: 4. The CDR3 sequence is CASRRGLDSYNEQFF. CDR3 bases: TGTGCCAGCAGAAGGGGACTAGACTCCTACAATGAGCAGTTCTTC.

This chain connects TRBV19 to TRBJ2-1; 11 bases are a match to TRBD2. The ends lost 0 bases at V and 4 bases at J; junction bases unmatched: 2. Germline CDR1 LNHDA, CDR2 SQIVND (reference sequence). The CDR3 runs 16 residues. CDR3 DNA sequence: TGTGCCAGTAGTATAGATCTAGCGGGGGGATACAATGAGCAGTTCTTC. This gives the protein CASSIDLAGGYNEQFF.

As for this clone: In the same sample, other DNA sequences code for this CDR3. The gene calls are TRBV27 and TRBJ2-7; D unresolved. Trimming left V 0 bases short and J 1 base short, with 4 bases between. The germline V gene has CDR1 MNHEY and CDR2 SMNVEV (reference sequence). CDR3 size: 13 residues. CDR3 nucleotides: TGTGCCAGCAGTTTATCCAGATCCTACGAGCAGTACTTC. Protein sequence: CASSLSRSYEQYF.

The chain carries TRBV19 and TRBJ1-5; D unresolved. CDR3 length: 13 amino acids. V lost 9 bases and J lost 3, with 12 bases in between. CDR1 LNHDA and CDR2 SQIVND come from the germline V gene (reference sequence). The CDR3 DNA follows: TGTGCCAGCACCTCGGTGGACAATCAGCCCCAGCATTTT. This translates into CASTSVDNQPQHF. The entire variable domain, with the rest obtained from reference TRBV19 and TRBJ1-5, is as follows: DGGITQSPKYLFRKEGQNVTLSCEQNLNHDAMYWYRQDPGQGLRLIYYSQIVNDFQKGDIAEGYSVSREKKESFPLTVTSAQKNPTAFYLCASTSVDNQPQHFGDGTRLSIL.